The T cell receptor beta chain described here comes from a study of blood T cell repertoires in COVID-19. Clones were read by immunoSEQ multiplex PCR, and TCRdb kept only the in-frame ones, dropping some. This sample has fewer than 250,000 clones, with roughly 84% found just once. Germline V lookup: CDR1 MDHEN, CDR2 SYDVKM. This CDR3 comprises 12 residues. Trimming pared 5 bases from V and 3 bases from J, leaving 2 bases between. V usage is TRBV28 and J usage is TRBJ1-6; D is ambiguous. Sequenced input: peripheral blood. The sequence was collected from a woman aged 40 to 49 who had recovered from COVID-19. CDR3: CASSLYNSPLHF. The CDR3 DNA follows: TGTGCCAGCAGTCTCTATAATTCACCCCTCCACTTT.